This TCR beta chain was identified during a study of control samples from healthy donors and cancer patients. Sequencing was performed with immunoSEQ multiplex PCR; in TCRdb, only in-frame clones are kept and a portion is missing. The repertoire holds roughly 150,000 clones, with about 93% as singletons. This clonotype was obtained from a man in his forties or fifties in good health. Input material: blood.

The CDR3 loop is CASGIHQPQHF. In nucleotides, the CDR3 is TGTGCTAGTGGTATCCATCAGCCCCAGCATTTT. The genes are TRBV12-5 and TRBJ1-5; D is undetermined. The CDR3 is made up of 11 amino acids. Between the trimmed V and J ends, which lost 5 bases and 5 bases, there was a span of 4 bases. CDR1 is LGHNT, CDR2 FRNRAP, per germline. The entire variable domain, with the rest obtained from reference TRBV12-5 and TRBJ1-5, is as follows: DARVTQTPRHKVTEMGQEVTMRCQPILGHNTVFWYRQTMMQGLELLAYFRNRAPLDDSGMPKDRFSAEMPDATLATLKIQPSEPRDSAVYFCASGIHQPQHFGDGTRLSIL.